These 17 T cell receptor beta chains share one sample of origin, sequenced in a study of Graves' ophthalmopathy and Graves' hyperthyroidism. Scientists amplified the TCR beta CDR3 regions from RNA transcripts. Second-round multiplex PCR came after first-round RT-PCR with HTBI primers. Via MiXCR, TCRdb re-called the multiplex PCR reads, giving one row per CDR3 protein. The repertoire holds approximately 1.2 million distinct CDR3 sequences, with roughly two fifths as singletons. The source material was peripheral blood or thyroid tissue (not recorded which). These receptors all stem from an adult man with Graves' hyperthyroidism.

Note on this clonotype: With a much larger clone just one base away, this may be a read error. V is TRBV10-2 and J is TRBJ2-2; D is possibly TRBD2 (6 bases). Germline lookup yields CDR1 WSHSY and CDR2 SAAADI. This CDR3 has 14 residues. CDR3 in DNA: TGCGCCAGCATTTCCAGGCGGTCCTCCGGGGGGCTGTTTTTT. Translation: CASISRRSSGGLFF.

This clonotype was seen many times. V gene TRBV9 combines with J gene TRBJ1-6; 9 nucleotides agree with TRBD1. The V segment lost 4 bases and the J segment 11 bases; nucleotides outside the gene matches: 4. The CDR3 covers 13 residues. Germline V lookup: CDR1 SGDLS, CDR2 YYNGEE. DNA of the CDR3: TGTGCCAGCAGCTTGACAGGGGGTCCACCCCTCCACTTT. It specifies CASSLTGGPPLHF.

In this sample, this clonotype turned up many times. Written as DNA, the CDR3 is TGTGCCAGCAGAAGTCAGGGCAATCAGCCCCAGCATTTT. Translating gives CASRSQGNQPQHF. The chain carries TRBV6-6 and TRBJ1-5, with D unresolved. The CDR3 has 13 residues. Germline loops: CDR1 MNHNY, CDR2 SVGAGI (reference sequence). V shed 6 bases and J shed 2 bases, with 8 bases lying between them.

This clonotype was counted at least ten times. This chain uses TRBV7-6 with TRBJ2-7, with a weak D call TRBD2 (6 bases). Germline CDR1 and CDR2: SGHVS and FNYEAQ. The CDR3 spans 16 residues. V lost 4 bases to trimming and J lost 6 bases, with 22 bases between them. CDR3 nucleotides: TGTGCCAGCAGCTCGAACACCGGGACCCCCGGGGGCGAGCAGTACTTC. It yields the protein CASSSNTGTPGGEQYF.

This sequence joins TRBV4-3 and TRBJ2-5, with unresolved D. The germline V gene has CDR1 LGHNA and CDR2 YSLEER. Trimming pared 0 bases from V and 7 bases from J, leaving 12 bases between. CDR3 size: 14 residues. DNA for the CDR3: TGCGCCAGCAGCCAAGAAAGGGTCGCCGGGACCCAGTACTTC. Amino acids: CASSQERVAGTQYF.

This clonotype was counted a single time. This chain links TRBV2 with TRBJ1-4, with D uncertain. Trimming stripped 5 bases from V and 3 bases from J, with 4 bases between. The CDR3 covers 12 residues. Germline loops: CDR1 SNHLY, CDR2 FYNNEI. CDR3 in amino acids: CASSYANEKLFF. The CDR3 DNA sequence: TGTGCCAGCAGTTACGCTAATGAAAAACTGTTTTTT. The full variable domain, rest sourced from reference TRBV2 and TRBJ1-4, is EPEVTQTPSHQVTQMGQEVILRCVPISNHLYFYWYRQILGQKVEFLVSFYNNEISEKSEIFDDQFSVERPDGSNFTLKIRSTKLEDSAMYFCASSYANEKLFFGSGTQLSVL.

The chain joins TRBV29-1 to TRBJ2-1, with 10 bases that match TRBD1. This CDR3 has 14 residues. Germline V gene data show CDR1 as SQVTM and CDR2 as ANQGSEA. V trimming: 6 bases; J trimming: 3 bases; junction bases outside the gene matches: 5. The CDR3 loop reads CSVPDRGLYNEQFF. In nucleotides, the CDR3 is TGCAGCGTACCAGACAGGGGGCTCTACAATGAGCAGTTCTTC.

This sequence joins TRBV10-2 and TRBJ1-2; TRBD1 might be the D (6 bases). This CDR3 is 15 amino acids long. V was cut by 2 bases and J by 6 bases, with 16 bases left in between. Germline V gene lookup returns CDR1 WSHSY and CDR2 SAAADI. In nucleotides, the CDR3 is TGCGCCAGCAGTGAGCCGGACAGTCGTCTAAATGGCTACACCTTC. This codes for CASSEPDSRLNGYTF.

Note on this clonotype: Relative to the germline gene, one junction end is altered; a read error may explain this. V gene TRBV5-1 combines with J gene TRBJ1-1, with D possibly matching TRBD1 (6 bases). In germline, CDR1 is SGHRS, CDR2 YFSETQ. The length of the CDR3 is 14 residues. This chain's CDR3 is CACSLAGANTEAFF. DNA of the CDR3: TGCGCCTGCAGCTTGGCAGGGGCCAACACTGAAGCTTTCTTT.

This clonotype was seen at least ten times. The chain is built from TRBV20-1 and TRBJ2-7, with 11 bases fitting TRBD2. Germline CDR1 is DFQATT and CDR2 is SNEGSKA (reference sequence). CDR3 size: 13 residues. V shed 2 bases and J 5 bases; nucleotides not matched to a gene: 2. As DNA, the CDR3 is TGCAGTGCTAGACTAGCGGGAGGAAACGAGCAGTACTTC. Its translation: CSARLAGGNEQYF.

This clonotype was seen a few times. The genes are TRBV30 and TRBJ2-7, with D tentatively TRBD2 (5 bases). CDR3 length equals 12 residues. V gave up 2 bases and J gave up 3 bases, with 8 bases separating them. Germline V lookup: CDR1 GTSNPN, CDR2 SVGIG (reference sequence). The CDR3 sequence: CAWSLEVYEQYF. Here the CDR3 DNA reads TGTGCCTGGAGTTTGGAGGTCTACGAGCAGTACTTC.

Only a few counts were recorded for this clonotype. The V gene is TRBV2, the J gene TRBJ2-5; D not certain. Deletions cut 5 bases from V and 4 bases from J, with 17 bases between. Germline assignment: CDR1 SNHLY and CDR2 FYNNEI. The CDR3 has 15 residues. The DNA for the CDR3 is TGTGCCAGCAGTCCCGGGTTTGGGATAGGAGAGACCCAGTACTTC. Its protein product is CASSPGFGIGETQYF.

This sequence joins TRBV12-3 or TRBV12-4 and TRBJ2-3, with 7 bases matching TRBD1. The CDR3 spans 15 residues. V trimming: 6 bases; J trimming: 2 bases; junction bases outside the gene matches: 8. CDR3 in amino acids: CASRTGLVFTDTQYF. In DNA, the CDR3 is TGTGCCAGCAGGACAGGGTTGGTGTTCACAGATACGCAGTATTTT.

This clonotype appeared many times. The chain combines TRBV5-1 with TRBJ2-5; D gene unclear. Looked up from germline, CDR1 is SGHRS and CDR2 is YFSETQ. CDR3 length: 15 amino acids. The germline V and J ends were trimmed by 0 bases and 4 bases, with 13 bases remaining between them. The CDR3: CASSLDYRGGETQYF. The CDR3, as DNA: TGCGCCAGCAGCTTGGATTATCGAGGTGGAGAGACCCAGTACTTC.

Ten or more counts support this clonotype. The chain has TRBV20-1 and TRBJ2-7; D is perhaps TRBD2 (5 bases). The CDR3 is 12 residues long. Germline V gene lookup returns CDR1 DFQATT and CDR2 SNEGSKA (reference sequence). DNA of the CDR3: TGCAGCGGCGGGCACACCAACTACGAGCAGTACTTC. Amino acids: CSGGHTNYEQYF.

This clonotype was observed many times. The chain couples TRBV5-8 to TRBJ1-1; D remains unclear. The germline gives CDR1 SGHTS, CDR2 YDEGEE. With 3 bases removed from V and 1 base from J, the gap between germline ends came to 10 bases. The CDR3 totals 14 residues. In DNA form, the CDR3 reads TGTGCCAGCAGCTGGTCCGTGACGAACACTGAAGCTTTCTTT. This encodes CASSWSVTNTEAFF.

About this clonotype itself: A read error may explain this, as a much larger clone is one base away. The conserved closing phenylalanine or tryptophan is absent in this CDR3, likely reflecting a read error. The chain links TRBV20-1 to TRBJ1-6; 7 bases line up with TRBD1. Germline V gene sequence: CDR1 DFQATT, CDR2 SNEGSKA (reference sequence). Trimming took 5 bases from V and 6 from J; bases not matched to a gene: 1. The CDR3 runs 12 residues. CDR3: CSAGTVNSPLHL. In nucleotides, the CDR3 is TGCAGTGCTGGGACAGTTAATTCACCCCTCCACCTT.